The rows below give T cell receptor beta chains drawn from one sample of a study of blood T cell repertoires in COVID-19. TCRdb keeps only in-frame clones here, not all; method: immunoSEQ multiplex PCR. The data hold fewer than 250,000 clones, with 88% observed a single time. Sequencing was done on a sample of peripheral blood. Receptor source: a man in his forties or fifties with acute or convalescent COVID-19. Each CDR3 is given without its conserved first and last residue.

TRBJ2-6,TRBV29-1,SVAGLGANVLT
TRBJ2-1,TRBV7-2,ASLQGAIPEYNEQF
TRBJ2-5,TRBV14,ASSQERSPRRETQY
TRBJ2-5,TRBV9,ASSVGGGQGGQETQY
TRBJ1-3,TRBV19,ASSSQPGGARNTIY
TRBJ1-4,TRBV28,ASSMNRGLNEKLF
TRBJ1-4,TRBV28,ASNTRGGGTNEKLF
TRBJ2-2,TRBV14,ASSPIAGGLTTGELF
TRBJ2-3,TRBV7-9,ASIESMTQY
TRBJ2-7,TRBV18,ASSPTSGGYEQY